The sequence of this TCR beta chain was determined in a study of blood T cell repertoires in COVID-19. On the study more broadly: The United States, Italy and Spain supplied acute and convalescent COVID-19 samples.

The CDR3 contains 14 residues. Deletions cut 3 bases from V and 6 bases from J, with 14 bases between. The germline CDR1 and CDR2 sequences are MNHNY and SVGAGI (reference sequence). Method: immunoSEQ multiplex PCR; TCRdb's copy keeps in-frame clones and lacks some. Of 60,000 to 85,000 clones listed, 91% are singletons. Patients in Seattle were enrolled during active infection, then followed longitudinally. The chain links TRBV6-6 to TRBJ1-1; D is perhaps TRBD1 (5 bases). The clonotype was recovered from a man aged 40-55 years with COVID-19, enrolled during active disease. The sequenced sample consisted of peripheral blood. In DNA form, the CDR3 reads TGTGCCAGCAGTTATGGCCCGGGGGGTCCTGAAGCTTTCTTT. The encoded protein is CASSYGPGGPEAFF.